What follows are 4 T cell receptor beta chains derived from one specimen sequenced in a study of CD8+ T cells in alopecia areata. Reverse transcription of extracted RNA yielded cDNA, which provided the sequencing template. Repertoires were generated with immunoSEQ multiplex PCR, while TCRdb's copy carries only in-frame clones and drops some. The sample includes approximately 120,000 clones, 40% to 55% of them seen just once. The sample was NKG2D-low CD8+ T cells sorted from blood. Receptors were obtained from a human donor with alopecia areata.

The chain carries TRBV2 and TRBJ2-1; no definite D call. The V end lost 9 bases, the J end lost 8 bases, and 14 bases lay between the germline ends. CDR3 size: 12 residues. Germline V gene lookup returns CDR1 SNHLY and CDR2 FYNNEI. CDR3 sequence (DNA): TGTGCCAGTACATATCTTGGGGATGAGCAGTTCTTC. Protein product: CASTYLGDEQFF.

V usage is TRBV30 and J usage is TRBJ2-3; 14 bases are shared with TRBD2. V lost 3 bases to trimming and J lost 4 bases; unmatched junction nucleotides: 9. The germline gives CDR1 GTSNPN, CDR2 SVGIG (reference sequence). The CDR3 sequence is 17 residues long. Here the CDR3 reads CAWRREAGLAGADTQYF. CDR3 coding DNA: TGTGCCTGGAGGCGGGAAGCGGGACTAGCGGGAGCAGATACGCAGTATTTT.

This clone has a handful of counts. The chain carries TRBV19 and TRBJ2-1; no clear D gene. Trimming left V 1 base short and J 5 bases short, with 6 bases between. Germline V CDR1 and CDR2: LNHDA, SQIVND (reference sequence). The CDR3 sequence is 13 residues long. CDR3 in amino acids: CASSIVSNNEQFF. DNA of the CDR3: TGTGCCAGTAGTATAGTCAGCAACAATGAGCAGTTCTTC.

This clone was counted a few times. V usage is TRBV13 and J usage is TRBJ2-5; 9 bases are a match to TRBD1. With V trimmed by 5 bases and J by 7 bases, 8 bases remained unmatched. Germline V gene lookup returns CDR1 PRHDT and CDR2 FYEKMQ (reference sequence). The CDR3 covers 14 residues. For the CDR3, the DNA is TGTGCCAGCAGCCTCCGGGACAGGGCCACGACCCAGTACTTC. The encoded protein is CASSLRDRATTQYF.